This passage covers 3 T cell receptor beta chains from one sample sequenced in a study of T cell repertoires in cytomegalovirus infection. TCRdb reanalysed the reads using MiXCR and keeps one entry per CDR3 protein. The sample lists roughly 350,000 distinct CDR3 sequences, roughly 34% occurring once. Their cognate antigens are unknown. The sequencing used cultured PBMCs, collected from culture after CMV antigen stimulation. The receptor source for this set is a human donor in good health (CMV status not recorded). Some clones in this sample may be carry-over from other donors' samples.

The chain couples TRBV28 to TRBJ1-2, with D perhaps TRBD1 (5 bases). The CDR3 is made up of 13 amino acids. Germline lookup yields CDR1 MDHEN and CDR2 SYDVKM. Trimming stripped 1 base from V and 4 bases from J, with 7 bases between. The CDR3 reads CASSLLGGYGYTF. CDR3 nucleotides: TGTGCCAGCAGTTTATTGGGGGGCTATGGCTACACCTTC.

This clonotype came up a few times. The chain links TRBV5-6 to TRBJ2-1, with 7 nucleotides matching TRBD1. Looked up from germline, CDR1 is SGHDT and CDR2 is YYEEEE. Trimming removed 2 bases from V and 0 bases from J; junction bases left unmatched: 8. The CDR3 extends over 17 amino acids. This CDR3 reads CASSFVTGASSYNEQFF. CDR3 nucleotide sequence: TGTGCCAGCAGCTTTGTCACAGGGGCAAGCTCCTACAATGAGCAGTTCTTC.

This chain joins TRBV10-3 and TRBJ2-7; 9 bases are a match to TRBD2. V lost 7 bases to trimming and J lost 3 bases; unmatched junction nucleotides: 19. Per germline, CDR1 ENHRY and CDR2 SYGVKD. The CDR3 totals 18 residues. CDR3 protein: CAITEQDLSGRGGYEQYV. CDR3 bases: TGTGCCATCACCGAGCAGGATCTTAGCGGGAGAGGGGGCTACGAGCAGTACGTC.